This T cell receptor beta chain was recovered during a study of Graves' ophthalmopathy and Graves' hyperthyroidism. In the study overall: Peripheral blood collection took place at initial diagnosis, before any treatment.

Moderate-to-severe activity, with CAS ≥3, NOSPECS ≥4 and duration under 3 months, characterized the donors with ophthalmopathy. It was from about 9.1 ml of fresh peripheral blood that the PBMCs came. Germline V lookup: CDR1 MDHEN, CDR2 SYDVKM. The CDR3 is made up of 14 amino acids. This clonotype appeared many times. One end of the junction fails to match germline, which may point to a read error. The authors amplified TCR beta CDR3 regions from RNA transcripts. RT-PCR in the first round used HTBI primers; a second-round multiplex PCR followed. One entry per CDR3 protein results from TCRdb running MiXCR on the multiplex PCR reads. The table records 350,000 to 450,000 distinct CDR3 sequences, around 17% of them present only once.

Sequencing used peripheral blood. The V call is TRBV28, the J call TRBJ1-1; unclear D gene. The source is a woman under 30 with Graves' ophthalmopathy. CDR3 coding DNA: TGTGCCGGCAGTTTTTCGGCCCTGAACACTGAAGCTTTCTTT. Protein sequence: CAGSFSALNTEAFF.